Each of the 15 T cell receptor beta chains below was sequenced from the same sample in a study of identical twins. MiXCR, applied by TCRdb to the 5' RACE reads, yields one record per CDR3 protein. The sample has roughly 720,000 distinct CDR3 sequences, roughly 18% seen once. Separately, the same data were catalogued under a study of T cells expressing NK-cell markers.

Sequencing used PBMCs. The origin of the receptors is a woman between 18 and 29 years old in good health.

In this sample, this clonotype turned up a few times. The chain joins TRBV6-5 to TRBJ1-4; perhaps TRBD1 as D (5 bases). Germline CDR1 and CDR2: MNHEY and SVGAGI. This CDR3 contains 15 residues. The ends were cut back, 2 bases at V and 3 bases at J, with 10 bases in the middle. This CDR3 reads CASSYRGFANEKLFF. The CDR3 DNA is TGTGCCAGCAGTTACAGGGGCTTTGCTAATGAAAAACTGTTTTTT.

This clonotype was seen a few times. This rearrangement joins TRBV6-1 to TRBJ2-4; a weak D match, TRBD1 (6 bases). Germline-derived CDR1 and CDR2 are MNHNS and SASEGT. V lost 3 bases, J lost 2 bases, and 26 bases lay in between. This CDR3 is 20 amino acids long. The CDR3 bases are TGTGCCAGCAGTGAGCTTTCCAGGGGAAGGAGTAGGGGGACCAAAAACATTCAGTACTTC. Its protein product is CASSELSRGRSRGTKNIQYF.

The chain carries TRBV12-3 or TRBV12-4 and TRBJ2-1, with D possibly TRBD2 on 6 matching bases. V gave up 3 bases and J gave up 5 bases, with 14 bases separating them. The CDR3 is 15 residues long. CDR3 in DNA: TGTGCCAGCAGTTTGCGGCTAGCGAAAGACAATGAGCAGTTCTTC. Protein product: CASSLRLAKDNEQFF.

The V and J genes are TRBV11-2 and TRBJ2-1; 9 bases map to TRBD2. With 2 bases clipped from V and 0 bases from J, the junction kept 8 bases outside the gene matches. The CDR3 consists of 18 residues. The germline CDR1 and CDR2 sequences are SGHAT and FQNNGV. The CDR3 coding sequence is TGTGCCAGCAGCTTACGAGCGGGAGGCCTTAGCTCCTACAATGAGCAGTTCTTC. Translated, it gives CASSLRAGGLSSYNEQFF.

This clonotype occurred many times. V gene TRBV24-1 combines with J gene TRBJ1-5; 10 bases fit TRBD1. The CDR3 consists of 15 residues. V lost 6 bases, J lost 5 bases, and 6 bases stayed unmatched. From germline, CDR1 is KGHDR and CDR2 SFDVKD. CDR3 loop: CATSSGTGDDQPQHF. Here the CDR3 DNA reads TGTGCCACCAGTTCCGGGACAGGGGATGATCAGCCCCAGCATTTT.

The chain uses TRBV20-1 and TRBJ2-6; D is ambiguous. The V end lost 2 bases, the J end lost 1 base, and 6 bases lay between the germline ends. The CDR3 consists of 14 residues. Germline assignment: CDR1 DFQATT and CDR2 SNEGSKA (reference sequence). The DNA of the CDR3 is TGCAGTGCTAGACCAGAATCTGGGGCCAACGTCCTGACTTTC. Translating gives CSARPESGANVLTF.

This clonotype showed up just once. The chain couples TRBV14 to TRBJ2-7; D perhaps matches TRBD1 (6 bases). CDR1 and CDR2 from the germline V gene are SGHDN and FVKESK. V was clipped by 2 bases and J by 6 bases, with 17 bases between them. The CDR3 runs 15 residues. The CDR3 region has the DNA TGTGCCAGCAGCCAATGGGGCCAGGGGCCCCTCGAGCAGTACTTC. Translating gives CASSQWGQGPLEQYF.

The CDR3 coding sequence is TGCAGTGTTTCGACTAGCGTCTACAATGAGCAGTTCTTC. It translates to CSVSTSVYNEQFF. The genes are TRBV20-1 and TRBJ2-1; 8 nucleotides line up with TRBD2. Germline V gene data show CDR1 as DFQATT and CDR2 as SNEGSKA (reference sequence). The CDR3 spans 13 residues. The junction had 5 bases not matched to a gene; V was cut back by 7 bases and J by 3 bases.

V usage is TRBV20-1 and J usage is TRBJ1-1; 10 bases are a match to TRBD1. Trimming at V came to 4 bases and at J to 5 bases, leaving 10 bases not matched to a gene. Germline V lookup: CDR1 DFQATT, CDR2 SNEGSKA (reference sequence). This CDR3 spans 15 amino acids. The CDR3 DNA sequence: TGCAGTGCTAACTCTCCGGGACAGGGGTGGACTGAAGCTTTCTTT. Translated, it gives CSANSPGQGWTEAFF.

This clonotype was seen a few times. J is TRBJ2-1 and V is TRBV5-1; 7 bases agree with TRBD2. This CDR3 comprises 15 residues. Germline trimming cut 0 bases from V and 6 bases from J; bases unmatched to any gene: 6. CDR1 and CDR2 (germline): SGHRS, YFSETQ. The CDR3: CASSLGPGGRNEQFF. Written as DNA, the CDR3 is TGCGCCAGCAGCTTGGGTCCGGGAGGACGCAATGAGCAGTTCTTC.

The genes are TRBV5-1 and TRBJ1-1; D unclear. Trimming pared 9 bases from V and 10 bases from J, leaving 22 bases between. Germline V gene lookup returns CDR1 SGHRS and CDR2 YFSETQ. This CDR3 comprises 13 residues. This CDR3 is CATAPRLEELAFF. CDR3 coding DNA: TGCGCCACCGCACCAAGACTGGAGGAGCTAGCTTTCTTT.

V gene TRBV7-9 combines with J gene TRBJ1-1; perhaps TRBD1 as D (6 bases). Trimming removed 7 bases from V and 4 bases from J, with 10 bases in between. From germline, CDR1 is SEHNR and CDR2 FQNEAQ (reference sequence). The CDR3 is made up of 12 amino acids. The CDR3 sequence: CASKRGSTEAFF. As DNA, the CDR3 is TGTGCCAGCAAAAGGGGGAGCACTGAAGCTTTCTTT. The whole variable domain, filled in from reference TRBV7-9 and TRBJ1-1, reads DTGVSQNPRHKITKRGQNVTFRCDPISEHNRLYWYRQTLGQGPEFLTYFQNEAQLEKSRLLSDRFSAERPKGSFSTLEIQRTEQGDSAMYLCASKRGSTEAFFGQGTRLTVV.

This chain joins TRBV27 and TRBJ2-1; 7 nucleotides align to TRBD2. With V trimmed by 2 bases and J by 6 bases, 1 base remained unmatched. The CDR3 has 13 residues. From germline, CDR1 is MNHEY and CDR2 SMNVEV (reference sequence). As DNA, the CDR3 is TGTGCCAGCAGTTTAGGGACTACCAATGAGCAGTTCTTC. Translating it yields CASSLGTTNEQFF.

The chain joins TRBV5-1 to TRBJ1-5; 7 bases are a match to TRBD1. Germline values: CDR1 SGHRS, CDR2 YFSETQ. This CDR3 has 15 residues. V lost 1 base, J lost 4 bases, and 5 bases stayed unmatched. The CDR3 is CASSLTGQENQPQHF. DNA of the CDR3: TGCGCCAGCAGCTTGACTGGACAGGAGAATCAGCCCCAGCATTTT.

This clonotype was found a few times. The chain has TRBV9 and TRBJ2-1, with D hard to call. Germline V lookup: CDR1 SGDLS, CDR2 YYNGEE. Trimming removed 0 bases at V and 5 bases at J, with 9 bases between. The length of the CDR3 is 14 residues. The DNA of the CDR3 is TGTGCCAGCAGCGTAGTTGTCTGGGACAATGAGCAGTTCTTC. Amino acids: CASSVVVWDNEQFF.